This T cell receptor (beta chain) originates from a study of OX40 agonist ivuxolimab in advanced cancers. Study background: Patients were given ivuxolimab, an antibody that agonizes OX40 (CD134). Each patient was given ivuxolimab into a vein every 2 weeks, at 0.01 to 10 mg/kg. Overall study results and limits: Circulating CD4+ and CD8+ T cells showed clonal expansion by week 6 at 0.1 to 3.0 mg/kg.

This CDR3 spans 12 amino acids. Libraries were prepared by immunoSEQ multiplex PCR; TCRdb keeps only in-frame clonotypes and omits some of them. The profile shows some 80,000 clones, about 86% of them singletons. For this clone: The antigen is not known.

This material consisted of CD4+ or CD8+ T cells sorted from blood, taken in a trial of the OX40 agonist ivuxolimab. This chain uses TRBV21-1 with TRBJ1-6. TRBV21-1 counts as a pseudogene. The clonotype comes from an adult with an advanced solid tumor such as melanoma, head and neck, liver or kidney cancer. The CDR3 DNA follows: TGTGCCAGCAGCAAACTGGGATCACCCCTCCACTTT. Amino acids: CASSKLGSPLHF.